The 2 T cell receptor beta chains below all came from one sample that was sequenced in a study of T cells in localized non-small cell lung cancer. Data came from immunoSEQ multiplex PCR; TCRdb stores just in-frame clones and leaves some out. This sample has approximately 3,200 clones, with about 29% found just once. The sequenced sample was lung tumor tissue, obtained before any cancer treatment. Every receptor here comes from a man aged 40 to 70 with stage I lung adenocarcinoma.

This clone showed up just a few times. The chain carries TRBV6-8 and TRBJ1-2; the D is unclear. This CDR3 is 13 amino acids long. Trimming removed 2 bases at V and 4 bases at J, with 8 bases between. Per the germline V gene, CDR1 is MNHGY and CDR2 is SAAAGT. The CDR3 here is CASSYRQFYGYTF. In nucleotides, the CDR3 is TGTGCCAGCAGTTACCGCCAGTTCTATGGCTACACCTTC.

This clone has only a few counts. The rearrangement joins TRBV7-6 to TRBJ2-7; D possibly corresponds to TRBD2 (5 bases). Trimming took off 5 bases at V and 1 base at J, with 15 bases between the two ends. Germline V CDR1 and CDR2: SGHVS, FNYEAQ. The CDR3 runs to 15 residues. The CDR3 sequence is CASSPDYGHSYEQYF. The CDR3 nucleotides read TGTGCCAGCAGCCCCGACTACGGTCATTCCTACGAGCAGTACTTC.